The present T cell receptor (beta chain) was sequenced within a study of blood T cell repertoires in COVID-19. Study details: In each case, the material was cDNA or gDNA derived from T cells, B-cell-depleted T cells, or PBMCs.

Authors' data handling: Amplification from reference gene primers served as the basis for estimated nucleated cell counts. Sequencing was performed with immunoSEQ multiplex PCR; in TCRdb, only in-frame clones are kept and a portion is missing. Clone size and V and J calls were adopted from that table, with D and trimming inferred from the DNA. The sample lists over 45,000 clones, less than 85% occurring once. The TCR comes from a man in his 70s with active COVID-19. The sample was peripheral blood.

In DNA, the CDR3 is TGTGCCAGCAGTTATAAACTGAACGTAAATTCACCCCTCCACTTT. Encoded protein: CASSYKLNVNSPLHF. This rearrangement joins TRBV6-5 to TRBJ1-6; no firm D call. This CDR3 has 15 amino acids. Germline V gives CDR1 MNHEY, CDR2 SVGAGI. Deletions cut 3 bases from V and 7 bases from J, with 13 bases between.